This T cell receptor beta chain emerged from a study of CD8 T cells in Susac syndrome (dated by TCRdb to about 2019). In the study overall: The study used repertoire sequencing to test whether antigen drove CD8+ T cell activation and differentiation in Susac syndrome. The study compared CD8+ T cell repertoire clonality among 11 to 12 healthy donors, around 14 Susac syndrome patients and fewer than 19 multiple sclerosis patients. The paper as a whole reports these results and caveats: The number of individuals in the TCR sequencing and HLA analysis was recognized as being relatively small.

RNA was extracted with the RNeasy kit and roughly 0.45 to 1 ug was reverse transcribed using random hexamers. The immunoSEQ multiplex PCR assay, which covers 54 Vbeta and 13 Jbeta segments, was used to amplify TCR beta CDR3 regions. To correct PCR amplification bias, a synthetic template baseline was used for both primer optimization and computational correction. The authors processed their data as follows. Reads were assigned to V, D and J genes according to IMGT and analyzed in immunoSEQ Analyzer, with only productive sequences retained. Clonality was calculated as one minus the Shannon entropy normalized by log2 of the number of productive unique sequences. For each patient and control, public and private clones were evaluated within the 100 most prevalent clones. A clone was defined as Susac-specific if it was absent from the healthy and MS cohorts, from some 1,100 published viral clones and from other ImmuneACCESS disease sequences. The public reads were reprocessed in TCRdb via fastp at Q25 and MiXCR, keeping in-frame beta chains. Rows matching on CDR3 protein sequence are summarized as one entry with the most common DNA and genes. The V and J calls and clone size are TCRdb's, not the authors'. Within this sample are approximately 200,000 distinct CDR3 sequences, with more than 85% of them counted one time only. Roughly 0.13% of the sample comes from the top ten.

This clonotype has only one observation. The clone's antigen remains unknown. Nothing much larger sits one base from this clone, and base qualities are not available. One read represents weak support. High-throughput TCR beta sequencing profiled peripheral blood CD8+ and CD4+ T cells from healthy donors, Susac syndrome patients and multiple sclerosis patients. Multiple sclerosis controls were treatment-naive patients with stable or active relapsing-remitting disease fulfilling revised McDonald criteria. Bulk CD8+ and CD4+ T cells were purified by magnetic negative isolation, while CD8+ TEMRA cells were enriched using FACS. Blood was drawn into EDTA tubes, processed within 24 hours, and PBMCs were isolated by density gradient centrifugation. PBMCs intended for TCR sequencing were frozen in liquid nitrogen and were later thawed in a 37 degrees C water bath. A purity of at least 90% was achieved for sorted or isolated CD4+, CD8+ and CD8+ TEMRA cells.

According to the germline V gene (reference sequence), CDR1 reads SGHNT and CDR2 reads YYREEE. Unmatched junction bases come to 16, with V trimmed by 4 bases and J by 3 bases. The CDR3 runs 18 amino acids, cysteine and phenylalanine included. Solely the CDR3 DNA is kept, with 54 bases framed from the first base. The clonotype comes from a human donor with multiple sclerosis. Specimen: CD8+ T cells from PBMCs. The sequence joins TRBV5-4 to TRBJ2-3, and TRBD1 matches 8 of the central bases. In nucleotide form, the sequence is TGTGCCAGCAGCCGTGGTTACACCGGGACAGGTCGTACAGATACGCAGTATTTT. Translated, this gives CASSRGYTGTGRTDTQYF.